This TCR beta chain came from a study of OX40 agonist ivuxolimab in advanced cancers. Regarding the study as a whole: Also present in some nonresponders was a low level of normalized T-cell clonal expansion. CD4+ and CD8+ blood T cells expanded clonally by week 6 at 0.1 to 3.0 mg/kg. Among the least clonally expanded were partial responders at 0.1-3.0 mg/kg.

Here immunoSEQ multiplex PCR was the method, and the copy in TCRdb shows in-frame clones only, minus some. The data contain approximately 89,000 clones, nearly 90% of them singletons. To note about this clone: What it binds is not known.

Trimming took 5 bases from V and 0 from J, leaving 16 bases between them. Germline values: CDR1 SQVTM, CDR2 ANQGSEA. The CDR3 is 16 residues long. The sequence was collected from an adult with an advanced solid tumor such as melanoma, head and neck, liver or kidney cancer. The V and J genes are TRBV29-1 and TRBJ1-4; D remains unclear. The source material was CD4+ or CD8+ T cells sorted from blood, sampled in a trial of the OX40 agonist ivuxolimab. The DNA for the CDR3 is TGCAGCGTTAAGTTGAGTGGGAGAGCAACTAATGAAAAACTGTTTTTT. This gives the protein CSVKLSGRATNEKLFF.